What follows are 15 T cell receptor beta chains derived from one specimen sequenced in a study of cytomegalovirus exposure and HLA in healthy donors (dated by TCRdb to the late 2010s). The library was made by the immunoSEQ multiplex PCR assay. The multiplex PCR relied on a mix of 60 forward primers for TCR Vbeta segments and 13 reverse primers for TCR Jbeta segments. TCRdb obtained this table from immuneACCESS and retained in-frame rearrangements with V and J assigned. These tables miss some clones; where compared with another copy, unresolved V genes account for less than half of the shortfall, and the remainder is unexplained. This sample holds about 210,000 clones; around 76% were observed only once. In total, the top ten clones hold about 6% of the sample. The material sequenced was PBMCs. These receptors originate from a middle-aged man in good health and CMV-seropositive.

This clone appeared a few times. The genes are TRBV4-1 and TRBJ1-1, with D perhaps TRBD1 (5 bases). The V and J ends lost 0 bases and 4 bases respectively, with 12 bases between them. This CDR3 spans 15 amino acids. Germline V gene lookup returns CDR1 MGHRA and CDR2 YSYEKL. In DNA form, the CDR3 reads TGCGCCAGCAGCCAAGATTGGGGCAGGGCCACTGAAGCTTTCTTT. It encodes CASSQDWGRATEAFF.

The CDR3 DNA sequence: TGTGCCAGCAGTTTACAAGGACAGGGGCTTTTGAATGAGCAGTTCTTC. Protein: CASSLQGQGLLNEQFF. The chain employs TRBV27 and TRBJ2-1, with 9 bases identical to TRBD1. V shed 2 bases and J 7 bases; nucleotides not matched to a gene: 9. From germline, CDR1 is MNHEY and CDR2 SMNVEV (reference sequence). This CDR3 is 16 amino acids long.

The V call is TRBV5-6, the J call TRBJ2-5; 11 nucleotides align to TRBD2. The CDR3 has 15 amino acids. The V segment lost 4 bases and the J segment 0 bases; nucleotides outside the gene matches: 2. Germline loops: CDR1 SGHDT, CDR2 YYEEEE. The CDR3 sequence: CASSPGLADQETQYF. CDR3 nucleotides: TGTGCCAGCAGCCCGGGACTAGCGGACCAAGAGACCCAGTACTTC.

DNA of the CDR3: TGTGCCAGCAGTGTCCGGACGGGAAGCTATGGCTACACCTTC. It translates to CASSVRTGSYGYTF. The V and J genes are TRBV6-5 and TRBJ1-2; D is unresolved. The CDR3 runs to 14 residues. Trimming took 5 bases from V and 4 from J, leaving 14 bases between them. The germline CDR1 and CDR2 sequences are MNHEY and SVGAGI.

The gene calls are TRBV29-1 and TRBJ2-2, with D perhaps TRBD2 (6 bases). Germline V CDR1 and CDR2: SQVTM, ANQGSEA. V was shortened by 8 bases and J by 2 bases, with 12 bases between the two germline ends. The CDR3 covers 13 residues. The CDR3 nucleotides are TGCAGCACTGGGCGGGGAAACACCGGGGAGCTGTTTTTT. Amino acids: CSTGRGNTGELFF.

Only a few counts were recorded for this clone. This sequence joins TRBV6-5 and TRBJ1-5; 7 bases line up with TRBD1. Germline CDR1 reads MNHEY; CDR2 reads SVGAGI. The CDR3 loop spans 14 amino acids. V lost 6 bases and J lost 1; bases outside the gene matches: 3. CDR3 amino acids: CASRPDRSNQPQHF. CDR3 bases: TGTGCCAGCAGACCGGACAGGAGCAATCAGCCCCAGCATTTT.

The rearrangement uses TRBV6-5 and TRBJ1-4; weak D call: TRBD1 (6 bases). The CDR3 runs to 14 residues. Trimming stripped 0 bases from V and 8 bases from J, with 10 bases between. Germline CDR1 and CDR2: MNHEY and SVGAGI. As DNA, the CDR3 is TGTGCCAGCAGTTACTCGGGACAAAGGGAAAAACTGTTTTTT. Its protein product is CASSYSGQREKLFF.

This sequence joins TRBV19 and TRBJ1-5; 7 bases map to TRBD1. The CDR3 covers 18 residues. Germline loops: CDR1 LNHDA, CDR2 SQIVND (reference sequence). V lost 8 bases and J lost 0; bases outside the gene matches: 16. CDR3 sequence: CASSIDGQAVYSNQPQHF. For the CDR3, the DNA is TGTGCCAGTTCGATCGACGGACAGGCAGTTTATAGCAATCAGCCCCAGCATTTT.

In this sample, this clone turned up once. The CDR3 protein is CASRRGLAGVEQFF. DNA of the CDR3: TGTGCCAGCAGGAGGGGACTAGCGGGAGTAGAGCAGTTCTTC. The chain recombines TRBV2 with TRBJ2-1, with 14 nucleotides matching TRBD2. Per the germline V gene, CDR1 is SNHLY and CDR2 is FYNNEI. The ends lost 6 bases at V and 10 bases at J; junction bases unmatched: 5. This CDR3 comprises 14 residues.

The rearrangement uses TRBV5-8 and TRBJ1-2, with D perhaps matching TRBD1 (5 bases). Germline V gene lookup returns CDR1 SGHTS and CDR2 YDEGEE. The CDR3 loop spans 16 amino acids. V lost 5 bases and J 2 bases, leaving 19 bases between the germline ends. CDR3 sequence (DNA): TGTGCCAGCAGAACCGGGACTCTAGGGTCCAACTATGGCTACACCTTC. It specifies CASRTGTLGSNYGYTF.

This clone has just one count. V gene TRBV28 combines with J gene TRBJ2-7; D possibly corresponds to TRBD1 (6 bases). Germline CDR1 MDHEN, CDR2 SYDVKM. V shed 7 bases and J shed 4 bases, with 20 bases lying between them. This CDR3 has 15 amino acids. CDR3 region: CASTRGRGSRYEQYV. CDR3 bases: TGTGCCAGCACCCGAGGCAGGGGAAGTCGTTACGAGCAGTACGTC.

In this sample, this clone turned up once. V and J are TRBV19 and TRBJ2-2; 8 nucleotides line up with TRBD1. The CDR3 is made up of 17 amino acids. Germline assignment: CDR1 LNHDA and CDR2 SQIVND (reference sequence). Trimming removed 6 bases from V and 4 bases from J; junction bases left unmatched: 13. The chain's CDR3 is CASSPRTRGRSTGELFF. CDR3 sequence (DNA): TGTGCCAGTAGCCCTAGAACCAGGGGGCGCAGCACCGGGGAGCTGTTTTTT. Full variable domain (missing parts from reference TRBV19 and TRBJ2-2): DGGITQSPKYLFRKEGQNVTLSCEQNLNHDAMYWYRQDPGQGLRLIYYSQIVNDFQKGDIAEGYSVSREKKESFPLTVTSAQKNPTAFYLCASSPRTRGRSTGELFFGEGSRLTVL.

This sequence joins TRBV29-1 and TRBJ2-1; 12 nucleotides agree with TRBD2. The CDR3 consists of 19 residues. Germline lookup yields CDR1 SQVTM and CDR2 ANQGSEA. With 3 bases clipped from V and 2 bases from J, the junction kept 14 bases outside the gene matches. The CDR3 sequence is CSVEAVLAGGPGPYNEQFF. CDR3 DNA: TGCAGCGTTGAGGCGGTTCTAGCGGGAGGGCCAGGGCCCTACAATGAGCAGTTCTTC.

This rearrangement joins TRBV30 to TRBJ2-3; possibly TRBD1 for D (5 bases). The CDR3 sequence is 14 residues long. Germline-derived CDR1 and CDR2 are GTSNPN and SVGIG (reference sequence). The V gene lost 0 bases and the J gene lost 0 bases, with 7 bases spanning the gap. The CDR3 DNA follows: TGTGCCTGGAGTGTAGGGGTTAGCACAGATACGCAGTATTTT. It codes for CAWSVGVSTDTQYF.

J is TRBJ1-2 and V is TRBV9, with 9 positions matching TRBD1. Trimming at V came to 0 bases and at J to 8 bases, leaving 5 bases not matched to a gene. CDR3 length equals 14 residues. CDR1 SGDLS and CDR2 YYNGEE come from the germline V gene. The CDR3 DNA sequence: TGTGCCAGCAGCGTAGCACAGGGGGCCGACGGCTACACCTTC. Its protein product is CASSVAQGADGYTF. The variable domain in full, completed from reference TRBV9 and TRBJ1-2, reads DSGVTQTPKHLITATGQRVTLRCSPRSGDLSVYWYQQSLDQGLQFLIQYYNGEERAKGNILERFSAQQFPDLHSELNLSSLELGDSALYFCASSVAQGADGYTFGSGTRLTVV.